Listed below are T cell receptor beta chains from one sample, sequenced in a study of control samples from healthy donors and cancer patients. Profiled with immunoSEQ multiplex PCR; TCRdb holds only in-frame clones, not every one. The sample contains approximately 170,000 clones, 90% to 95% of which appear only once. Sequences were obtained from blood. The receptors shown here come from a woman aged 60 to 75 in good health. Each CDR3 is given with its conserved first and last residue. The D gene is left open where the match is weak. Only some rows state a clone size, as once, few, many or a class for expanded clones.

j_call: TRBJ1-3
d_call: NA
cdr3_length: 14
v_call: TRBV30
clone_size: NA
cdr3_aa: CAWSVVRQKNTIYF
cdr3_nt: TGTGCCTGGAGTGTAGTGCGGCAGAAAAACACCATATATTTT

j_call: TRBJ2-1
d_call: TRBD2
cdr3_length: 13
v_call: TRBV18
clone_size: NA
cdr3_aa: CASSPGDGTKQFF
cdr3_nt: TGTGCCAGCTCACCGGGTGATGGGACTAAGCAGTTCTTC

j_call: TRBJ2-3
d_call: NA
cdr3_length: 13
v_call: TRBV30
clone_size: once
cdr3_aa: CAWTHGGGGTQYF
cdr3_nt: TGTGCCTGGACCCATGGTGGTGGTGGTACGCAGTATTTT

j_call: TRBJ1-2
d_call: NA
cdr3_length: 15
v_call: TRBV4-3
clone_size: NA
cdr3_aa: CASSQDPDSWGGYTF
cdr3_nt: TGCGCCAGCAGCCAAGATCCGGACAGTTGGGGTGGCTACACCTTC

j_call: TRBJ2-7
d_call: TRBD2
cdr3_length: 15
v_call: TRBV9
clone_size: NA
cdr3_aa: CASSVGGGTPYEQYF
cdr3_nt: TGTGCCAGCAGCGTTGGCGGGGGGACACCCTACGAGCAGTACTTC

j_call: TRBJ2-1
d_call: NA
cdr3_length: 13
v_call: TRBV27
clone_size: NA
cdr3_aa: CASSQTGGYEQFF
cdr3_nt: TGTGCCAGCAGTCAAACCGGGGGTTATGAGCAGTTCTTC

j_call: TRBJ1-2
d_call: TRBD1
cdr3_length: 13
v_call: TRBV5-4
clone_size: NA
cdr3_aa: CASSLTGGTGYTF
cdr3_nt: TGTGCCAGCAGCCTGACAGGGGGCACTGGCTACACCTTC

j_call: TRBJ2-7
d_call: NA
cdr3_length: 14
v_call: TRBV19
clone_size: NA
cdr3_aa: CASSISGVTYEQYF
cdr3_nt: TGTGCCAGTAGTATTTCGGGGGTTACCTACGAGCAGTACTTC

j_call: TRBJ1-1
d_call: TRBD1
cdr3_length: 13
v_call: TRBV5-1
clone_size: once
cdr3_aa: CASSDPGQGEAFF
cdr3_nt: TGCGCCAGCTCGGATCCGGGACAGGGAGAAGCTTTCTTT

j_call: TRBJ1-4
d_call: NA
cdr3_length: 14
v_call: TRBV6-5
clone_size: NA
cdr3_aa: CAVRLAGTNEKLFF
cdr3_nt: TGTGCCGTTAGGTTAGCAGGCACTAATGAAAAACTGTTTTTT

j_call: TRBJ1-1
d_call: TRBD1
cdr3_length: 14
v_call: TRBV6-5
clone_size: NA
cdr3_aa: CASSYSSGAGGAFF
cdr3_nt: TGTGCCAGCAGTTACAGTTCTGGGGCAGGGGGAGCTTTCTTT

j_call: TRBJ1-1
d_call: NA
cdr3_length: 14
v_call: TRBV4-1
clone_size: once
cdr3_aa: CASSSFIDGSEAFF
cdr3_nt: TGCGCCAGCAGCTCGTTCATAGACGGATCTGAAGCTTTCTTT

j_call: TRBJ1-2
d_call: TRBD1
cdr3_length: 17
v_call: TRBV7-2
clone_size: once
cdr3_aa: CASSSRVIGTGGFGYTF
cdr3_nt: TGTGCCAGCAGCTCAAGGGTTATCGGGACAGGGGGCTTTGGCTACACCTTC

j_call: TRBJ2-2
d_call: TRBD1
cdr3_length: 16
v_call: TRBV5-8
clone_size: NA
cdr3_aa: CASSSRTGYLTGELFF
cdr3_nt: TGTGCCAGCAGCTCAAGGACAGGGTATCTGACCGGGGAGCTGTTTTTT

j_call: TRBJ2-5
d_call: NA
cdr3_length: 12
v_call: TRBV25-1
clone_size: NA
cdr3_aa: CASSEPPETQYF
cdr3_nt: TGTGCCAGCAGTGAACCCCCAGAGACCCAGTACTTC

j_call: TRBJ2-1
d_call: TRBD1
cdr3_length: 17
v_call: TRBV19
clone_size: NA
cdr3_aa: CASSPTPTGGAYNEQFF
cdr3_nt: TGTGCCAGTAGTCCCACCCCGACAGGGGGCGCCTACAATGAGCAGTTCTTC

j_call: TRBJ1-1
d_call: NA
cdr3_length: 14
v_call: TRBV5-5
clone_size: NA
cdr3_aa: CASSLVGGRTEAFF
cdr3_nt: TGTGCCAGCAGCTTGGTTGGGGGCAGGACTGAAGCTTTCTTT

j_call: TRBJ2-2
d_call: NA
cdr3_length: 15
v_call: TRBV2
clone_size: NA
cdr3_aa: CASSEQGSDTGELFF
cdr3_nt: TGTGCCAGCAGTGAACAGGGGTCGGACACCGGGGAGCTGTTTTTT

j_call: TRBJ1-1
d_call: NA
cdr3_length: 15
v_call: TRBV4-2
clone_size: NA
cdr3_aa: CASSQETRAMTEAFF
cdr3_nt: TGTGCCAGCAGCCAAGAGACCAGGGCGATGACTGAAGCTTTCTTT

j_call: TRBJ1-2
d_call: NA
cdr3_length: 16
v_call: TRBV4-2
clone_size: NA
cdr3_aa: CASSQDQRERNYGYTF
cdr3_nt: TGTGCCAGCAGCCAAGATCAGCGGGAACGTAACTATGGCTACACCTTC

j_call: TRBJ2-7
d_call: TRBD1
cdr3_length: 15
v_call: TRBV10-1
clone_size: NA
cdr3_aa: CASSEVDRGYYEQYF
cdr3_nt: TGCGCCAGCAGTGAAGTGGACAGGGGATACTACGAGCAGTACTTC

j_call: TRBJ1-2
d_call: NA
cdr3_length: 12
v_call: TRBV29-1
clone_size: once
cdr3_aa: CSVDWQGRGYTF
cdr3_nt: TGCAGCGTTGATTGGCAGGGAAGAGGCTACACCTTC

j_call: TRBJ1-1
d_call: NA
cdr3_length: 14
v_call: TRBV10-1
clone_size: NA
cdr3_aa: CASSEYRSGTYAFF
cdr3_nt: TGCGCCAGCAGTGAGTACCGTAGCGGGACCTATGCTTTCTTT

j_call: TRBJ2-3
d_call: NA
cdr3_length: 10
v_call: TRBV29-1
clone_size: NA
cdr3_aa: CGGRTDTQYF
cdr3_nt: TGCGGCGGTCGCACAGATACGCAGTATTTT